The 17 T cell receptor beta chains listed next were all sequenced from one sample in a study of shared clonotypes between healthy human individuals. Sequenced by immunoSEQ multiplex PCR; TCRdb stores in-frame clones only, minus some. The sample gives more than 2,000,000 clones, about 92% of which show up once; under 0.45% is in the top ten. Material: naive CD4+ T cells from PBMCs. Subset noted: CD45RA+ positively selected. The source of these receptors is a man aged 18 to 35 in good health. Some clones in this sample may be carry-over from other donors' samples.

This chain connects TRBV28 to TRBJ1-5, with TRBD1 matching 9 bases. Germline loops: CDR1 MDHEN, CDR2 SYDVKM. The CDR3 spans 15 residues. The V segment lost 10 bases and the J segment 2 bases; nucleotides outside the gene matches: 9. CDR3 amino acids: CATRGQGGGNQPQHF. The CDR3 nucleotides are TGTGCCACCCGGGGACAGGGTGGAGGCAATCAGCCCCAGCATTTT.

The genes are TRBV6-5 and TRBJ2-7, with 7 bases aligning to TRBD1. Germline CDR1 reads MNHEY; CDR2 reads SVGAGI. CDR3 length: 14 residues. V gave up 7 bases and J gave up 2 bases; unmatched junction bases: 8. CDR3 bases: TGTGCCAGCAAACCGGACAGGCGAGCCTACGAGCAGTACTTC. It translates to CASKPDRRAYEQYF.

The CDR3 DNA reads TGTGCCAGCGCATTATCTGGGGCAGGGGTTAGAGAGACCCAGTACTTC. This sequence encodes CASALSGAGVRETQYF. This chain uses TRBV27 with TRBJ2-5; D possibly corresponds to TRBD1 (6 bases). CDR3 length: 16 amino acids. Trimming stripped 8 bases from V and 4 bases from J, with 23 bases between. Germline V CDR1 and CDR2: MNHEY, SMNVEV (reference sequence).

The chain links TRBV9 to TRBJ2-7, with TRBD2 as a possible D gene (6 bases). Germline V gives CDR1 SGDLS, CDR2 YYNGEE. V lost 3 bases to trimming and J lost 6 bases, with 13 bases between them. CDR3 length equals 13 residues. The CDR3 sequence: CASSATTSTEQYF. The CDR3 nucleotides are TGTGCCAGCAGCGCTACGACTAGTACCGAGCAGTACTTC.

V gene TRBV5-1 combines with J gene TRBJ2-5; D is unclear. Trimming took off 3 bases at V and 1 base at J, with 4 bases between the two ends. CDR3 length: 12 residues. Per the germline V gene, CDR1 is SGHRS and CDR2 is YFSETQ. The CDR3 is CASSYPQETQYF. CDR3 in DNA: TGCGCCAGCAGCTACCCCCAAGAGACCCAGTACTTC.

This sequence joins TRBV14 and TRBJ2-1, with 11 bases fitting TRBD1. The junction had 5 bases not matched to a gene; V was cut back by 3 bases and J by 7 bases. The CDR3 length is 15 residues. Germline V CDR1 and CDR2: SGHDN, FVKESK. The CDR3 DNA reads TGTGCCAGCAGCCAGAGGACAGGGGGCGTGAATGAGCAGTTCTTC. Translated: CASSQRTGGVNEQFF.

The CDR3 loop reads CASSLRDPDTQYF. As DNA, the CDR3 is TGTGCCAGCAGTTTGCGGGACCCAGATACGCAGTATTTT. The chain has TRBV28 and TRBJ2-3; D perhaps matches TRBD2 (6 bases). V lost 3 bases to trimming and J lost 4 bases, with 8 bases between them. This CDR3 has 13 residues. The germline CDR1 and CDR2 sequences are MDHEN and SYDVKM. The complete variable domain, with remaining parts taken from reference TRBV28 and TRBJ2-3, reads DVKVTQSSRYLVKRTGEKVFLECVQDMDHENMFWYRQDPGLGLRLIYFSYDVKMKEKGDIPEGYSVSREKKERFSLILESASTNQTSMYLCASSLRDPDTQYFGPGTRLTVL.

CDR3: CASSDTARVLWSFF. The CDR3 DNA reads as TGTGCCAGCAGTGACACCGCCAGGGTATTGTGGTCGTTCTTC. This chain links TRBV28 with TRBJ2-1; perhaps TRBD1 as D (5 bases). The CDR3 runs to 14 residues. V was clipped by 5 bases and J by 15 bases, with 23 bases between them. The germline CDR1 and CDR2 sequences are MDHEN and SYDVKM.

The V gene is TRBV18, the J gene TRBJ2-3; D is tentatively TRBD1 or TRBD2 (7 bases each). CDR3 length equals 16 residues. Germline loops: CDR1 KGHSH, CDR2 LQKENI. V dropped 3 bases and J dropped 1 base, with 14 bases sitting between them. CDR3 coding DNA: TGTGCCAGCTCACCGTCGGGGGGACAGCGCACAGATACGCAGTATTTT. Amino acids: CASSPSGGQRTDTQYF.

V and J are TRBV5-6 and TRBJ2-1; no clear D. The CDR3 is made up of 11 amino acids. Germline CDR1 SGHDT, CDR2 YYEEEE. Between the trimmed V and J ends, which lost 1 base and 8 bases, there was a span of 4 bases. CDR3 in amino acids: CASSLSDEQFF. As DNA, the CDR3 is TGTGCCAGCAGCTTGTCTGATGAGCAGTTCTTC.

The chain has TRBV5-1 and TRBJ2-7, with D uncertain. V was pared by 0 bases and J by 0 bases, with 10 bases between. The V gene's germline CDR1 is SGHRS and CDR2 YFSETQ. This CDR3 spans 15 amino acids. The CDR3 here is CASSLGKEPSYEQYF. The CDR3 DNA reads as TGCGCCAGCAGCTTGGGTAAGGAACCCTCCTACGAGCAGTACTTC.

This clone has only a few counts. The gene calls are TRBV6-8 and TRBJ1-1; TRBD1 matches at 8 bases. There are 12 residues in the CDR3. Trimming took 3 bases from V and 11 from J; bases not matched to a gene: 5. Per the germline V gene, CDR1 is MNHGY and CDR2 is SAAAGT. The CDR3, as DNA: TGTGCCAGCAGTTATCAGGGGGCGAGGGCTTTCTTT. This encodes CASSYQGARAFF.

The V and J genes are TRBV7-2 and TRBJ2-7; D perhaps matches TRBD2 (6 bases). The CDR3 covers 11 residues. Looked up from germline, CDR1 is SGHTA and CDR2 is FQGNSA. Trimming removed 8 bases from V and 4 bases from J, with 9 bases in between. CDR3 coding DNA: TGTGCCAGCGGAGGGGATTACGAGCAGTACTTC. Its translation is CASGGDYEQYF.

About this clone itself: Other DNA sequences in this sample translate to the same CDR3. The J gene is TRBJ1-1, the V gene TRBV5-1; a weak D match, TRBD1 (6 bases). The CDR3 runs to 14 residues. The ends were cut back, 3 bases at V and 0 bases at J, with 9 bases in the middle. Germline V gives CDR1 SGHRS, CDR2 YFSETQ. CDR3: CASSSQGMNTEAFF. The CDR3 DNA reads TGCGCCAGCAGCTCCCAGGGGATGAACACTGAAGCTTTCTTT.

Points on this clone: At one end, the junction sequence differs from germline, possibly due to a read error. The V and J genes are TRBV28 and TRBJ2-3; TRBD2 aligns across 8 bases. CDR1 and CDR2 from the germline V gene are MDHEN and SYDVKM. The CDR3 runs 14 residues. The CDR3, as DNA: TGTGCCAGCAGGGCACCAGGACTAGCTAGGGAGCAGGATTTT. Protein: CASRAPGLAREQDF.

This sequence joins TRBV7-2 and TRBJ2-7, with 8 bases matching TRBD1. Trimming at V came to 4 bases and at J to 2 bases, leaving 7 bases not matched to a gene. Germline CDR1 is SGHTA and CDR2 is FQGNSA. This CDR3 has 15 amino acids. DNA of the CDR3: TGTGCCAGCAGCTACTCCGGGACAGGACCCTACGAGCAGTACTTC. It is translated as CASSYSGTGPYEQYF.

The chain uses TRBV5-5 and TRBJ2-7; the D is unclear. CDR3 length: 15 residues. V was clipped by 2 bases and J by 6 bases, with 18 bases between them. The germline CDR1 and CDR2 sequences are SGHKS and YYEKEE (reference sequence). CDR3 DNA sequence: TGTGCCAGCAGCTTAATAAACATACCCTGGGGCGAGCAGTACTTC. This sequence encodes CASSLINIPWGEQYF.